The 29 T cell receptor beta chains below were found in one sample sequenced in a study of Ad26.COV2.S vaccination and SARS-CoV-2 variants. Profiling relied on immunoSEQ multiplex PCR, and the TCRdb table lists in-frame clones only, not all of them. Among fewer than 800,000 clones, roughly 90% were seen once, and the ten largest hold roughly 1.5%. Treatment: about 20 received Ad26.COV2.S at low or high dose, single or two shots; about 5 received placebo; per-sample allocation not given. At day 63 after the first vaccine or placebo injection, samples were drawn. The specimen was peripheral blood, collected in a trial of Ad26.COV2.S vaccine versus placebo. The receptor set was obtained from a person between 18 and 60 years old who received the Ad26.COV2.S COVID-19 vaccine or a placebo.

The chain is built from TRBV27 and TRBJ2-7; 11 bases fit TRBD2. Germline V lookup: CDR1 MNHEY, CDR2 SMNVEV (reference sequence). The CDR3 has 15 residues. Trimming cost V 6 bases and J 5 bases; bases outside gene matches: 9. The CDR3 sequence: CASSLTSGGWDEQYF. The CDR3 nucleotides are TGTGCCAGCAGCCTTACTAGCGGGGGCTGGGACGAGCAGTACTTC.

This clone appeared a single time. The V and J genes are TRBV6-4 and TRBJ1-1; D is ambiguous. Germline V CDR1 and CDR2: MRHNA, SNTAGT. This CDR3 comprises 15 residues. Trimming cost V 4 bases and J 3 bases, with 15 bases left between them. In nucleotides, the CDR3 is TGTGCCAGCAGTGGACCCCGTCGCAGCTACACTGAAGCTTTCTTT. This encodes CASSGPRRSYTEAFF.

This rearrangement joins TRBV6-5 to TRBJ2-3; 10 bases match TRBD2. This CDR3 has 15 residues. CDR1 is MNHEY and CDR2 is SVGAGI in the germline V gene. V gave up 6 bases and J gave up 4 bases; unmatched junction bases: 7. For the CDR3, the DNA is TGTGCCAGCAGATCTCTAGCGGGAGTTCCAGATACGCAGTATTTT. Protein product: CASRSLAGVPDTQYF.

The chain is built from TRBV2 and TRBJ1-2; no clear D gene. The V and J ends lost 4 bases and 0 bases respectively, with 3 bases between them. Germline V lookup: CDR1 SNHLY, CDR2 FYNNEI. This CDR3 region has 12 residues. CDR3 nucleotide sequence: TGTGCCAGCAGTGTTTCTAACTATGGCTACACCTTC. Translation gives CASSVSNYGYTF.

This clone has only one observation. The chain employs TRBV5-8 and TRBJ1-2; TRBD1 aligns across 10 bases. V lost 5 bases, J lost 4 bases, and 11 bases stayed unmatched. CDR1 SGHTS and CDR2 YDEGEE come from the germline V gene. This CDR3 contains 16 residues. CDR3 protein: CASSTGTGVFTYGYTF. In DNA form, the CDR3 reads TGTGCCAGCAGTACCGGGACAGGGGTCTTTACCTATGGCTACACCTTC.

This chain uses TRBV18 with TRBJ1-4; no reliable D call. The V and J ends lost 5 bases and 6 bases respectively, with 10 bases between them. The CDR3 has 13 amino acids. Looked up from germline, CDR1 is KGHSH and CDR2 is LQKENI. This CDR3 reads CASSRASYEKLFF. The CDR3 DNA is TGTGCCAGCTCAAGGGCATCTTATGAAAAACTGTTTTTT. The full variable domain, in which reference TRBV18 and TRBJ1-4 provide the parts outside the CDR3, is NAGVMQNPRHLVRRRGQEARLRCSPMKGHSHVYWYRQLPEEGLKFMVYLQKENIIDESGMPKERFSAEFPKEGPSILRIQQVVRGDSAAYFCASSRASYEKLFFGSGTQLSVL.

This clone has ten or more counts. This chain uses TRBV9 with TRBJ1-5; D is unclear. The CDR3 runs to 14 residues. Deletions cut 3 bases from V and 1 base from J, with 8 bases between. Germline CDR1 and CDR2: SGDLS and YYNGEE. The CDR3 spells CASSAEGSNQPQHF. CDR3 nucleotides: TGTGCCAGCAGCGCAGAGGGCAGCAATCAGCCCCAGCATTTT. The variable domain in full, with the rest retrieved from reference TRBV9 and TRBJ1-5, is DSGVTQTPKHLITATGQRVTLRCSPRSGDLSVYWYQQSLDQGLQFLIQYYNGEERAKGNILERFSAQQFPDLHSELNLSSLELGDSALYFCASSAEGSNQPQHFGDGTRLSIL.

The chain uses TRBV7-2 and TRBJ2-1; D ambiguous. This CDR3 spans 11 amino acids. Per germline, CDR1 SGHTA and CDR2 FQGNSA. V was pared by 1 base and J by 8 bases, with 3 bases between. The CDR3 nucleotides are TGTGCCAGCAGCTTAGTTGATGAGCAGTTCTTC. Translating gives CASSLVDEQFF.

The CDR3 coding sequence is TGTGCCAGCAGTGATATGAGGACCCTATCCTACGAGCAGTACTTC. Translation gives CASSDMRTLSYEQYF. The chain carries TRBV2 and TRBJ2-7; unclear D gene. Trimming removed 3 bases at V and 1 base at J, with 13 bases between. This CDR3 contains 15 residues. Germline values: CDR1 SNHLY, CDR2 FYNNEI.

The V gene is TRBV2, the J gene TRBJ2-1; TRBD1 agrees at 8 bases. V gave up 6 bases and J gave up 6 bases; unmatched junction bases: 10. This CDR3 has 15 amino acids. Germline-derived CDR1 and CDR2 are SNHLY and FYNNEI. As DNA, the CDR3 is TGTGCCAGCAGCCAGGACAGGGTCGGGCTCAATGAGCAGTTCTTC. It codes for CASSQDRVGLNEQFF.

The chain joins TRBV9 to TRBJ2-7; D could derive from TRBD1 or TRBD2 (7 bases each). Deletions cut 3 bases from V and 4 bases from J, with 11 bases between. The V gene's germline CDR1 is SGDLS and CDR2 YYNGEE. This CDR3 has 13 amino acids. Here the CDR3 reads CASSAQGGYEQYF. The CDR3 coding sequence is TGTGCCAGCAGCGCTCAGGGGGGGTACGAGCAGTACTTC. Looking up the rest from reference TRBV9 and TRBJ2-7 gives the full variable domain: DSGVTQTPKHLITATGQRVTLRCSPRSGDLSVYWYQQSLDQGLQFLIQYYNGEERAKGNILERFSAQQFPDLHSELNLSSLELGDSALYFCASSAQGGYEQYFGPGTRLTVT.

This chain joins TRBV24-1 and TRBJ1-5; no reliable D call. This CDR3 has 14 residues. CDR1 and CDR2 from the germline V gene are KGHDR and SFDVKD. With 5 bases removed from V and 3 bases from J, the gap between germline ends came to 10 bases. CDR3 bases: TGTGCCACCAGTGCCCGGGATTACAATCAGCCCCAGCATTTT. Amino acids: CATSARDYNQPQHF.

The chain is built from TRBV7-7 and TRBJ2-6; D may be TRBD1 (5 bases). Per the germline V gene, CDR1 is SSHAT and CDR2 is FNYEAQ (reference sequence). Trimming pared 6 bases from V and 0 bases from J, leaving 12 bases between. The CDR3 is made up of 16 amino acids. CDR3 in amino acids: CASSAGSLSGANVLTF. The CDR3, as DNA: TGTGCCAGCAGTGCAGGGTCCCTCTCTGGGGCCAACGTCCTGACTTTC. Together with reference TRBV7-7 and TRBJ2-6, the CDR3 gives the full variable domain: GAGVSQSPRYKVTKRGQDVTLRCDPISSHATLYWYQQALGQGPEFLTYFNYEAQPDKSGLPSDRFSAERPEGSISTLTIQRTEQRDSAMYRCASSAGSLSGANVLTFGAGSRLTVL.

This rearrangement joins TRBV2 to TRBJ2-3; TRBD1 matches at 7 bases. The CDR3 loop spans 13 amino acids. The V and J ends lost 8 bases and 2 bases, in that order; junction bases with no gene match: 4. Germline CDR1 SNHLY, CDR2 FYNNEI. CDR3 DNA sequence: TGTGCCAGCGGGACAGCCTTCACAGATACGCAGTATTTT. It specifies CASGTAFTDTQYF. Drawing the rest from reference TRBV2 and TRBJ2-3, the complete variable domain is EPEVTQTPSHQVTQMGQEVILRCVPISNHLYFYWYRQILGQKVEFLVSFYNNEISEKSEIFDDQFSVERPDGSNFTLKIRSTKLEDSAMYFCASGTAFTDTQYFGPGTRLTVL.

This chain joins TRBV19 and TRBJ1-4; no firm D call. CDR1 is LNHDA and CDR2 is SQIVND in the germline V gene (reference sequence). There are 14 residues in the CDR3. Trimming stripped 6 bases from V and 2 bases from J, with 10 bases between. CDR3 amino acids: CASRVTGTNEKLFF. For the CDR3, the DNA is TGTGCCAGTAGGGTGACGGGCACTAATGAAAAACTGTTTTTT.

The V call is TRBV6-5, the J call TRBJ2-1; TRBD2 matches at 7 bases. Germline V gene lookup returns CDR1 MNHEY and CDR2 SVGAGI. The CDR3 is made up of 11 amino acids. Trimming at V came to 10 bases and at J to 7 bases, leaving 4 bases not matched to a gene. The CDR3 region has the DNA TGTGCCACCTTGGGGGGGAATGAGCAGTTCTTC. Translated, it gives CATLGGNEQFF.

This clone was seen a handful of times. The chain has TRBV2 and TRBJ1-5; no clear D. The CDR3 spans 14 residues. V lost 0 bases and J 6 bases, leaving 9 bases between the germline ends. Germline CDR1 reads SNHLY; CDR2 reads FYNNEI. As DNA, the CDR3 is TGTGCCAGCAGTGAAGCGGGGTTGTTTCAGCCCCAGCATTTT. Protein: CASSEAGLFQPQHF.

The rearrangement uses TRBV24-1 and TRBJ2-1; TRBD2 matches 8 bases. Germline assignment: CDR1 KGHDR and CDR2 SFDVKD. The CDR3 has 16 residues. The trim removed 4 bases at V and 2 bases at J, leaving 6 bases unmatched. The CDR3 loop reads CATSDRTSRTYNEQFF. The CDR3 nucleotides are TGTGCCACCAGTGACAGGACTAGCCGAACCTACAATGAGCAGTTCTTC.

In this sample, this clone turned up once. The chain joins TRBV6-1 to TRBJ1-1; 7 bases map to TRBD1. Germline-derived CDR1 and CDR2 are MNHNS and SASEGT. The CDR3 consists of 16 residues. Trimming removed 4 bases from V and 3 bases from J; junction bases left unmatched: 11. The chain's CDR3 is CASSASTGVADTEAFF. For the CDR3, the DNA is TGTGCCAGCAGTGCGTCCACAGGGGTAGCCGACACTGAAGCTTTCTTT.

The rearrangement uses TRBV19 and TRBJ1-5; 7 bases match TRBD1. CDR3 length: 14 amino acids. Germline V gene sequence: CDR1 LNHDA, CDR2 SQIVND (reference sequence). V shed 5 bases and J 6 bases; nucleotides not matched to a gene: 7. Written as DNA, the CDR3 is TGTGCCAGTAGTCATAACAGGGGCGGTCAGCCCCAGCATTTT. It codes for CASSHNRGGQPQHF.

This chain connects TRBV18 to TRBJ2-1; TRBD1 is a possible D gene (7 bases). The CDR3 totals 15 residues. Deletions cut 2 bases from V and 10 bases from J, with 18 bases between. CDR1 and CDR2 (germline): KGHSH, LQKENI. CDR3 residues: CASSPGDSRDSEQFF. The CDR3 DNA reads as TGTGCCAGCTCACCAGGGGACAGCAGGGACTCAGAGCAGTTCTTC.

The chain couples TRBV5-4 to TRBJ2-5; D might be TRBD2 (6 bases). The CDR3 extends over 15 amino acids. V lost 1 base to trimming and J lost 4 bases, with 14 bases between them. The germline V gene encodes CDR1 SGHNT and CDR2 YYREEE (reference sequence). For the CDR3, the DNA is TGTGCCAGCAGCTTGAACTGGGGGGTCGGAGAGACCCAGTACTTC. As protein: CASSLNWGVGETQYF.

The chain employs TRBV6-5 and TRBJ1-3; D is uncertain. With 3 bases removed from V and 0 bases from J, the gap between germline ends came to 12 bases. CDR3 length equals 16 residues. CDR1 is MNHEY and CDR2 is SVGAGI in the germline V gene. The CDR3 protein is CASSYSDKLSGNTIYF. As DNA, the CDR3 is TGTGCCAGCAGTTATTCCGACAAGCTCTCTGGAAACACCATATATTTT.

This sequence joins TRBV27 and TRBJ2-1; TRBD2 aligns across 9 bases. J lost 6 bases, V lost 8 bases, and 14 bases had no gene match. The CDR3 is 16 residues long. Germline loops: CDR1 MNHEY, CDR2 SMNVEV (reference sequence). The CDR3 region is CASASLAGRGPNEQFF. DNA of the CDR3: TGTGCCAGCGCCTCCCTAGCGGGGAGGGGACCCAATGAGCAGTTCTTC.

This chain connects TRBV30 to TRBJ1-2, with D possibly matching TRBD1 (5 bases). CDR1 is GTSNPN and CDR2 is SVGIG in the germline V gene (reference sequence). This CDR3 region has 15 residues. The V end was cut by 3 bases, the J end by 0 bases, with 14 bases between. The CDR3 region is CAWRGGDKANYGYTF. For the CDR3, the DNA is TGTGCCTGGAGAGGAGGGGATAAAGCTAACTATGGCTACACCTTC.

A single count supports this clone. The chain links TRBV11-3 to TRBJ2-2, with a tentative D call TRBD1 (6 bases). There are 16 residues in the CDR3. In germline, CDR1 is SGHNT, CDR2 YENEEA. Trimming left V 0 bases short and J 1 base short, with 9 bases between. Written as DNA, the CDR3 is TGTGCCAGCAGCTTAGATCAGGGGAGGAACACCGGGGAGCTGTTTTTT. Translated, it gives CASSLDQGRNTGELFF.

The rearrangement links TRBV4-3 to TRBJ1-2; D gene ambiguous. Looked up from germline, CDR1 is LGHNA and CDR2 is YSLEER. Trimming removed 4 bases from V and 2 bases from J, with 11 bases in between. The CDR3 runs 14 residues. The CDR3 nucleotides are TGCGCCAGCAGCCTTGGACGGGAGAACTATGGCTACACCTTC. It is translated as CASSLGRENYGYTF.

The chain uses TRBV5-8 and TRBJ2-7, with 10 bases lining up with TRBD1. Germline CDR1 and CDR2: SGHTS and YDEGEE. This CDR3 is 13 amino acids long. V trimming: 4 bases; J trimming: 9 bases; junction bases outside the gene matches: 7. The CDR3, as DNA: TGTGCCAGCAGCATCGACAGGGGGCGCGGGCAGTACTTC. This translates into CASSIDRGRGQYF. The entire variable domain, with the rest obtained from reference TRBV5-8 and TRBJ2-7, is as follows: EAGVTQSPTHLIKTRGQQATLRCSPISGHTSVYWYQQALGLGLQFLLWYDEGEERNRGNFPPRFSGRQFPNYSSELNVNALELEDSALYLCASSIDRGRGQYFGPGTRLTVT.

The V call is TRBV6-5, the J call TRBJ2-7, with 10 bases fitting TRBD1. This CDR3 is built from 15 residues. The germline CDR1 and CDR2 sequences are MNHEY and SVGAGI. With 3 bases clipped from V and 3 bases from J, the junction kept 5 bases outside the gene matches. CDR3 in amino acids: CASSYPGQGLYEQYF. CDR3 nucleotide sequence: TGTGCCAGCAGTTATCCGGGACAGGGGCTCTACGAGCAGTACTTC.